These 20 T cell receptor beta chains were all obtained from the same sample, sequenced in a study of CD8+ T cells in alopecia areata. Sequencing templates came from extracted RNA that was reverse transcribed into cDNA. The protocol was immunoSEQ multiplex PCR, while the TCRdb copy is restricted to in-frame clones and leaves out a portion. The sample contains 140,000 to 150,000 clones, approximately 50% of which appear only once. The source material was CD4+ T cells sorted from blood, sampled at week 0. These receptors were collected from a human donor with alopecia areata.

This clone was seen only a few times. The chain recombines TRBV9 with TRBJ2-5, with D perhaps TRBD1 (6 bases). The germline V gene has CDR1 SGDLS and CDR2 YYNGEE. This CDR3 has 14 amino acids. V lost 2 bases and J 2 bases, leaving 10 bases between the germline ends. The CDR3 here is CASSVDSHQETQYF. In nucleotides, the CDR3 is TGTGCCAGCAGCGTGGACAGCCATCAAGAGACCCAGTACTTC.

This clone was recorded only once. The rearrangement uses TRBV5-6 and TRBJ2-1; TRBD2 matches 7 bases. Unmatched junction bases numbered 6, after V lost 4 bases and J lost 2 bases. CDR3 length: 15 amino acids. Germline values: CDR1 SGHDT, CDR2 YYEEEE. Here the CDR3 DNA reads TGTGCCAGCAGCCTACTAGCGCGAGCCTACAATGAGCAGTTCTTC. Amino acids: CASSLLARAYNEQFF.

V is TRBV2 and J is TRBJ1-1; 8 nucleotides match TRBD1. CDR3 size: 15 residues. V was clipped by 5 bases and J by 5 bases; unmatched bases: 10. Germline loops: CDR1 SNHLY, CDR2 FYNNEI. CDR3 in DNA: TGTGCCAGCAGTAGAGGAGGGACAGGCATGACTGAAGCTTTCTTT. Translation gives CASSRGGTGMTEAFF.

J is TRBJ2-5 and V is TRBV7-9; 12 positions match TRBD2. The CDR3 is made up of 16 amino acids. Germline V CDR1 and CDR2: SEHNR, FQNEAQ (reference sequence). With 7 bases clipped from V and 5 bases from J, the junction kept 11 bases outside the gene matches. The CDR3 nucleotides are TGTGCCAGCACCAGATCCCTAGCGGGAGGGCGGGAGACCCAGTACTTC. Protein: CASTRSLAGGRETQYF.

The rearrangement links TRBV19 to TRBJ2-7; 7 nucleotides match TRBD2. The CDR3 is made up of 14 amino acids. CDR1 is LNHDA and CDR2 is SQIVND in the germline V gene (reference sequence). After removal of 4 bases from V and 7 bases from J, the junction contained 10 bases not matched to a gene. CDR3 nucleotide sequence: TGTGCCAGTAGTACCCGGGACTACCGCATGGAGCAGTACTTC. It translates to CASSTRDYRMEQYF. Using reference TRBV19 and TRBJ2-7 for the parts outside the CDR3, the full variable domain is DGGITQSPKYLFRKEGQNVTLSCEQNLNHDAMYWYRQDPGQGLRLIYYSQIVNDFQKGDIAEGYSVSREKKESFPLTVTSAQKNPTAFYLCASSTRDYRMEQYFGPGTRLTVT.

In this sample, this clone turned up a few times. The chain links TRBV15 to TRBJ1-4; D is undetermined. The CDR3 has 15 residues. Trimming stripped 0 bases from V and 4 bases from J, with 9 bases between. Germline assignment: CDR1 LNHNV and CDR2 YYDKDF (reference sequence). The CDR3 reads CATSRDVRINEKLFF. The CDR3, as DNA: TGTGCCACCAGCAGAGACGTGCGGATTAATGAAAAACTGTTTTTT.

This sequence joins TRBV7-2 and TRBJ2-5, with 11 bases matching TRBD1. In germline, CDR1 is SGHTA, CDR2 FQGNSA. V was pared by 5 bases and J by 4 bases, with 3 bases of the junction left unmatched. The CDR3 is made up of 14 amino acids. The CDR3, as DNA: TGTGCCAGCAGCAAGGACAGGGGGCGAGAGACCCAGTACTTC. Translating it yields CASSKDRGRETQYF.

In its sample, this clone was seen a few times. The CDR3 DNA follows: TGTGCCAGCTCAAGGACAGGGGAGGGAGATACGCAGTATTTT. It specifies CASSRTGEGDTQYF. The V gene is TRBV6-5, the J gene TRBJ2-3, with 9 positions matching TRBD1. Per the germline V gene, CDR1 is MNHEY and CDR2 is SVGAGI. V shed 8 bases and J 5 bases; nucleotides not matched to a gene: 8. The CDR3 is 14 amino acids.

This clone came up once. J is TRBJ2-1 and V is TRBV27; tentative D call: TRBD2 (5 bases). From germline, CDR1 is MNHEY and CDR2 SMNVEV (reference sequence). V gave up 6 bases and J gave up 0 bases, with 15 bases separating them. CDR3 length: 16 amino acids. CDR3 residues: CASRRPTRSSYNEQFF. The DNA for the CDR3 is TGTGCCAGCAGACGTCCAACTAGGAGCTCCTACAATGAGCAGTTCTTC.

The rearrangement links TRBV29-1 to TRBJ1-2, with 9 nucleotides matching TRBD1. Germline values: CDR1 SQVTM, CDR2 ANQGSEA. CDR3 size: 13 residues. The ends lost 4 bases at V and 4 bases at J; junction bases unmatched: 4. Here the CDR3 reads CSVGGQGGYGYTF. The CDR3 DNA sequence: TGCAGCGTTGGGGGACAGGGCGGCTATGGCTACACCTTC.

This clone was detected only a few times. The rearrangement uses TRBV7-9 and TRBJ2-7; 9 bases agree with TRBD2. This CDR3 is 15 amino acids long. CDR1 SEHNR and CDR2 FQNEAQ come from the germline V gene (reference sequence). J gave up 5 bases and V 0 bases, and 5 bases lay outside the gene matches. CDR3 in amino acids: CASSLATGTSNEQYF. Here the CDR3 DNA reads TGTGCCAGCAGCTTAGCGACCGGGACTAGCAACGAGCAGTACTTC.

CDR3 nucleotides: TGTGCCAGCAGACTAGAGCGGGAGCCCGGAGAGACCCAGTACTTC. Residues: CASRLEREPGETQYF. The rearrangement joins TRBV13 to TRBJ2-5, with 8 nucleotides matching TRBD2. Unmatched junction bases numbered 10, after V lost 6 bases and J lost 4 bases. The V gene's germline CDR1 is PRHDT and CDR2 FYEKMQ (reference sequence). This CDR3 is built from 15 residues.

The V call is TRBV5-1, the J call TRBJ2-7; 9 bases match TRBD1. Germline V gene lookup returns CDR1 SGHRS and CDR2 YFSETQ. This CDR3 has 16 amino acids. Germline trimming cut 0 bases from V and 0 bases from J; bases unmatched to any gene: 4. DNA for the CDR3: TGCGCCAGCAGCTTGGGACAGGGGGGCATCTCCTACGAGCAGTACTTC. Translating it yields CASSLGQGGISYEQYF.

The chain carries TRBV5-1 and TRBJ1-1; no clear D. The V and J ends lost 0 bases and 4 bases respectively, with 13 bases between them. There are 15 residues in the CDR3. Germline lookup yields CDR1 SGHRS and CDR2 YFSETQ. DNA of the CDR3: TGCGCCAGCAGCTTGGGGCACACGGGGAGCACTGAAGCTTTCTTT. As protein: CASSLGHTGSTEAFF.

This sequence joins TRBV29-1 and TRBJ2-5; a weak D match, TRBD2 (5 bases). The V end lost 4 bases, the J end lost 5 bases, and 17 bases lay between the germline ends. Germline CDR1 is SQVTM and CDR2 is ANQGSEA. The CDR3 covers 14 residues. The CDR3 sequence is CSVVMDSKPETQYF. The CDR3 region has the DNA TGCAGCGTTGTCATGGACTCAAAGCCGGAGACCCAGTACTTC. The full variable domain, its missing parts supplied by reference TRBV29-1 and TRBJ2-5, is SAVISQKPSRDICQRGTSLTIQCQVDSQVTMMFWYRQQPGQSLTLIATANQGSEATYESGFVIDKFPISRPNLTFSTLTVSNMSPEDSSIYLCSVVMDSKPETQYFGPGTRLLVL.

The V and J genes are TRBV29-1 and TRBJ1-1, with TRBD1 matching over 7 bases. CDR3 length equals 14 residues. The V gene end was trimmed by 6 bases and the J gene end by 0 bases; junction bases not matched to a gene: 7. The germline gives CDR1 SQVTM, CDR2 ANQGSEA. In nucleotides, the CDR3 is TGCAGCGTCAGGACAGGAACCTTGAACACTGAAGCTTTCTTT. Encoded protein: CSVRTGTLNTEAFF.

This clone was found a few times. J is TRBJ2-7 and V is TRBV30; the match to TRBD2 covers 13 bases. CDR3 length: 13 amino acids. V shed 1 base, J shed 6 bases, and the junction held 0 bases outside the gene matches. CDR1 GTSNPN and CDR2 SVGIG come from the germline V gene (reference sequence). CDR3 in amino acids: CAWSGLAGGEQYF. The CDR3 DNA sequence: TGTGCCTGGAGTGGACTAGCGGGAGGCGAGCAGTACTTC.

The gene calls are TRBV5-1 and TRBJ2-6; 10 bases map to TRBD1. The V and J ends lost 4 bases and 3 bases, in that order; junction bases with no gene match: 4. Germline-derived CDR1 and CDR2 are SGHRS and YFSETQ. The CDR3 is 16 residues long. The CDR3 DNA follows: TGCGCCAGCAGCGACGGGACAGGGGTTGGGGCCAACGTCCTGACTTTC. This sequence encodes CASSDGTGVGANVLTF.

This clone turned up a few times. This chain uses TRBV30 with TRBJ2-1; 7 bases fit TRBD1. CDR1 and CDR2 (germline): GTSNPN, SVGIG (reference sequence). The CDR3 consists of 19 residues. With V trimmed by 0 bases and J by 0 bases, 14 bases remained unmatched. The CDR3 region is CAWSVRLVGTASSYNEQFF. CDR3 DNA: TGTGCCTGGAGTGTAAGGTTAGTTGGGACAGCCAGCTCCTACAATGAGCAGTTCTTC.

On this clone itself: The same CDR3 also results from other DNA sequences found in this sample. The chain links TRBV30 to TRBJ2-7; the D gene is possibly TRBD2 (5 bases). V was cut by 2 bases and J by 0 bases, with 8 bases left in between. The CDR3 extends over 13 amino acids. Germline assignment: CDR1 GTSNPN and CDR2 SVGIG (reference sequence). CDR3 loop: CAWSRGSSYEQYF. In DNA, the CDR3 is TGTGCCTGGAGTAGAGGGAGCTCCTACGAGCAGTACTTC.